A selection of T cell receptor beta chains follows, all from one sample in a study of shared clonotypes between healthy human individuals. Profiling relied on immunoSEQ multiplex PCR, and the TCRdb table lists in-frame clones only, not all of them. This table holds roughly 2.1 million clones, about 93% found once. Sequencing was performed on naive CD8+ T cells from PBMCs. These receptors were obtained from a man aged 18-30 years in good health. Some clones in this sample may be carry-over from other donors' samples. CDR3s include the opening cysteine and the closing phenylalanine or tryptophan. Fields, in order: D gene, J gene, V gene, clone size, CDR3 DNA, CDR3 protein. The D gene is left open where the match is weak. Where a row states a size, it is once, few, many or the class of an expanded clone; other rows omit it.

D gene: -
J gene: TRBJ2-3
V gene: TRBV2
clone size: -
CDR3 DNA: TGTGCCAGCGTATACGGGGCCGGTCCCAGTGATACGCAGTATTTT
CDR3 protein: CASVYGAGPSDTQYF

D gene: TRBD2
J gene: TRBJ2-3
V gene: TRBV4-2
clone size: -
CDR3 DNA: TGTGCCAGCAGCCAAGACGGAATAGCGGGAGAGTTAGATACGCAGTATTTT
CDR3 protein: CASSQDGIAGELDTQYF

D gene: -
J gene: TRBJ2-1
V gene: TRBV4-1
clone size: once
CDR3 DNA: TGCGCCAGCAGCCAAGAGAGCTACAATGAGCAGTTCTTC
CDR3 protein: CASSQESYNEQFF

D gene: -
J gene: TRBJ2-2
V gene: TRBV28
clone size: -
CDR3 DNA: TGTGCCAGCACCGGGTCTCCGAACACCGGGGAGCTGTTTTTT
CDR3 protein: CASTGSPNTGELFF

D gene: TRBD2
J gene: TRBJ2-5
V gene: TRBV13
clone size: -
CDR3 DNA: TGTGCCAGCAGCCAGGGGGGTGGGACTAGCGGGAGTGAGACCCAGTACTTC
CDR3 protein: CASSQGGGTSGSETQYF

D gene: TRBD1
J gene: TRBJ1-2
V gene: TRBV7-8
clone size: -
CDR3 DNA: TGTGCCAGCAGCTTAGACAGGGGGCGTGACTATGGCTACACCTTC
CDR3 protein: CASSLDRGRDYGYTF

D gene: -
J gene: TRBJ1-4
V gene: TRBV27
clone size: -
CDR3 DNA: TGTGCCAGCAGTTTTTTCACAGCTGTGGGCAAAATTGAAAAACTGTTTTTT
CDR3 protein: CASSFFTAVGKIEKLFF

D gene: -
J gene: TRBJ2-7
V gene: TRBV7-2
clone size: -
CDR3 DNA: TGTGCCAGCAGCTTAAAGGGGTTAGCGGAACGGTCCTACGAGCAGTACTTC
CDR3 protein: CASSLKGLAERSYEQYF

D gene: -
J gene: TRBJ2-5
V gene: TRBV7-6
clone size: -
CDR3 DNA: TGTGCCAGCAGCCAGAGGGGTGGCCAGGCGGGGCAAGAGACCCAGTACTTC
CDR3 protein: CASSQRGGQAGQETQYF

D gene: -
J gene: TRBJ1-5
V gene: TRBV30
clone size: -
CDR3 DNA: TGTGCCTGGAGTGAAGGAGGGCGCAATCAGCCCCAGCATTTT
CDR3 protein: CAWSEGGRNQPQHF

D gene: TRBD2
J gene: TRBJ2-2
V gene: TRBV7-9
clone size: -
CDR3 DNA: TGTGCCAGCAGCTTAGCGGAGGGACTAGCGGAGACCGGGGAGCTGTTTTTT
CDR3 protein: CASSLAEGLAETGELFF

D gene: -
J gene: TRBJ2-7
V gene: TRBV5-4
clone size: -
CDR3 DNA: TGTGCCAGCAGCTTGGCCCTAGGGTCTCGGAGCGAGCAGTACTTC
CDR3 protein: CASSLALGSRSEQYF

D gene: -
J gene: TRBJ2-3
V gene: TRBV4-1
clone size: -
CDR3 DNA: TGCGCCAGCACCCTCCTCCCAAGTCCCACAGATACGCAGTATTTT
CDR3 protein: CASTLLPSPTDTQYF

D gene: -
J gene: TRBJ1-4
V gene: TRBV27
clone size: -
CDR3 DNA: TGTGCCAGCAGTTTATCTGGGGTGCTGTTTTTT
CDR3 protein: CASSLSGVLFF

D gene: -
J gene: TRBJ2-3
V gene: TRBV27
clone size: -
CDR3 DNA: TGTGCCAGCAGGTATTTGCGGGAAGGCACAGATACGCAGTATTTT
CDR3 protein: CASRYLREGTDTQYF

D gene: -
J gene: TRBJ1-1
V gene: TRBV25-1
clone size: -
CDR3 DNA: TGTGCCAGCAGTGTAGGCCAGGGAAGGGACACTGAAGCTTTCTTT
CDR3 protein: CASSVGQGRDTEAFF

D gene: -
J gene: TRBJ2-1
V gene: TRBV29-1
clone size: -
CDR3 DNA: TGCAGCTTCTATGGGGATTACAATGAGCAGTTCTTC
CDR3 protein: CSFYGDYNEQFF

D gene: -
J gene: TRBJ2-5
V gene: TRBV7-6
clone size: -
CDR3 DNA: TGTGCCAGCAGTCGGAAGGTCCAGGAATTACCGTCCCAAGAGACCCAGTACTTC
CDR3 protein: CASSRKVQELPSQETQYF

D gene: -
J gene: TRBJ1-1
V gene: TRBV5-4
clone size: -
CDR3 DNA: TGTGCCAGCAGCTCCCGCCAGGCTGAAGCTTTCTTT
CDR3 protein: CASSSRQAEAFF

D gene: -
J gene: TRBJ2-4
V gene: TRBV13
clone size: -
CDR3 DNA: TGTGCCAGCAGCGCGCTAGTGTCCAAAAACATTCAGTACTTC
CDR3 protein: CASSALVSKNIQYF

D gene: -
J gene: TRBJ2-7
V gene: TRBV6-6
clone size: -
CDR3 DNA: TGTGCCAGCAGTTTTACAGATGGTCTCTACGAGCAGTACTTC
CDR3 protein: CASSFTDGLYEQYF

D gene: -
J gene: TRBJ2-1
V gene: TRBV5-1
clone size: -
CDR3 DNA: TGCGCCAGCAGCCCCGAGGGGAGTTTGGGGTCGAATGAGCAGTTCTTC
CDR3 protein: CASSPEGSLGSNEQFF

D gene: -
J gene: TRBJ1-1
V gene: TRBV28
clone size: -
CDR3 DNA: TGTGCCAGCAGAGAGGGGTGGGGGGAGAACACTGAAGCTTTCTTT
CDR3 protein: CASREGWGENTEAFF

D gene: -
J gene: TRBJ1-5
V gene: TRBV28
clone size: once
CDR3 DNA: TGTGCCAGCGCGGGACAACATAGCAATCAGCCCCAGCATTTT
CDR3 protein: CASAGQHSNQPQHF

D gene: -
J gene: TRBJ2-3
V gene: TRBV15
clone size: -
CDR3 DNA: TGTGCCACCAGCAGAGATACAGATACGCAGTATTTT
CDR3 protein: CATSRDTDTQYF

D gene: -
J gene: TRBJ2-3
V gene: TRBV7-3
clone size: once
CDR3 DNA: TGTGCCAGCAGCTTAAATGGGGCGGATACGCAGTATTTT
CDR3 protein: CASSLNGADTQYF

D gene: TRBD1
J gene: TRBJ1-3
V gene: TRBV29-1
clone size: once
CDR3 DNA: TGCAGCGTTGGGGGAGGGACAGACTCTGGAAACACCATATATTTT
CDR3 protein: CSVGGGTDSGNTIYF

D gene: -
J gene: TRBJ1-4
V gene: TRBV28
clone size: -
CDR3 DNA: TGTGCCAGCAGTGAAAGACTCGAAAAACTGTTTTTT
CDR3 protein: CASSERLEKLFF

D gene: -
J gene: TRBJ1-5
V gene: TRBV28
clone size: -
CDR3 DNA: TGTGCCAGTCAGGACCTTGGTAGCAATCAGCCCCAGCATTTT
CDR3 protein: CASQDLGSNQPQHF

D gene: -
J gene: TRBJ1-2
V gene: TRBV29-1
clone size: -
CDR3 DNA: TGCAGCGTTGACCATAGGGGGGCCTTTTATGGCTACACCTTC
CDR3 protein: CSVDHRGAFYGYTF

D gene: TRBD1
J gene: TRBJ2-7
V gene: TRBV18
clone size: -
CDR3 DNA: TGTGCCAGCTCACCATTAACAGGGGGCGTTTACGAGCAGTACTTC
CDR3 protein: CASSPLTGGVYEQYF

D gene: TRBD2
J gene: TRBJ2-7
V gene: TRBV11-2
clone size: -
CDR3 DNA: TGTGCCAGCAGCCTCGGGACTAGCGGGAGGATAAGTGAGCAGTACTTC
CDR3 protein: CASSLGTSGRISEQYF

D gene: -
J gene: TRBJ2-1
V gene: TRBV19
clone size: -
CDR3 DNA: TGTGCCAGTAGCACAGGACAGCTTGGAAGGGGGTTCTTC
CDR3 protein: CASSTGQLGRGFF

D gene: -
J gene: TRBJ2-3
V gene: TRBV9
clone size: -
CDR3 DNA: TGTGCCAGCAGCGACGGGGGTCGAGATACGCAGTATTTT
CDR3 protein: CASSDGGRDTQYF

D gene: -
J gene: TRBJ1-5
V gene: TRBV19
clone size: -
CDR3 DNA: TGTGCCAGTAGCCGCGGAAGCAATCAGCCCCAGCATTTT
CDR3 protein: CASSRGSNQPQHF

D gene: -
J gene: TRBJ2-5
V gene: TRBV28
clone size: -
CDR3 DNA: TGTGCCAGCTTTGGACGGAATCAAGAGACCCAGTACTTC
CDR3 protein: CASFGRNQETQYF

D gene: -
J gene: TRBJ2-7
V gene: TRBV7-6
clone size: -
CDR3 DNA: TGTGCCAGCAGCTTAGACCCTGGGCAGGGGTGGACCTACGAGCAGTACTTC
CDR3 protein: CASSLDPGQGWTYEQYF